The 27 T cell receptor beta chains presented below share a single source sample, sequenced in a study of T cells in narcolepsy. The data were produced by immunoSEQ multiplex PCR, yet TCRdb's version contains in-frame clones alone and is incomplete. The sample has about 35,000 clones; approximately 80% are singletons. The sample taken for sequencing was memory (CD45RA-) CD4+ T cells from blood. Receptor source: a human donor in good health.

The chain has TRBV2 and TRBJ2-3; 13 bases fit TRBD2. The length of the CDR3 is 15 residues. CDR1 is SNHLY and CDR2 is FYNNEI in the germline V gene. Trimming removed 9 bases from V and 5 bases from J; junction bases left unmatched: 8. CDR3 region: CARGSGLAGKDTQYF. The CDR3 coding sequence is TGTGCCAGGGGATCGGGACTAGCGGGAAAAGATACGCAGTATTTT.

This chain links TRBV5-1 with TRBJ1-1; a weak D match, TRBD1 (5 bases). CDR3 length: 16 residues. Per germline, CDR1 SGHRS and CDR2 YFSETQ. The germline V and J ends were trimmed by 0 bases and 1 base, with 13 bases remaining between them. CDR3 residues: CASSLGAPGTNTEAFF. Written as DNA, the CDR3 is TGCGCCAGCAGCTTGGGGGCCCCGGGGACGAACACTGAAGCTTTCTTT.

The chain joins TRBV5-4 to TRBJ2-7, with a tentative D call TRBD2 (6 bases). Trimming pared 4 bases from V and 3 bases from J, leaving 17 bases between. CDR1 is SGHNT, CDR2 YYREEE, per germline (reference sequence). CDR3 size: 15 residues. The CDR3 DNA is TGTGCCAGCAGCCAAGATACTAGCCCCGTCTACGAGCAGTACTTC. It is translated as CASSQDTSPVYEQYF.

This clone was found a few times. The chain has TRBV5-6 and TRBJ1-1, with a possible D match to TRBD1 (5 bases). This CDR3 has 12 residues. Trimming removed 2 bases at V and 8 bases at J, with 10 bases between. The germline CDR1 and CDR2 sequences are SGHDT and YYEEEE. Here the CDR3 DNA reads TGTGCCAGCAGCTTCCTCGACAGAGAAGCTTTCTTT. As protein: CASSFLDREAFF.

V usage is TRBV29-1 and J usage is TRBJ1-2, with 7 nucleotides matching TRBD1. After removal of 6 bases from V and 8 bases from J, the junction contained 12 bases not matched to a gene. The CDR3 has 13 amino acids. CDR1 is SQVTM and CDR2 is ANQGSEA in the germline V gene. In nucleotides, the CDR3 is TGCAGCGTGGGACAGAATGATAGGGTGGGCTACACCTTC. Protein product: CSVGQNDRVGYTF.

This clone came up a few times. J is TRBJ1-5 and V is TRBV9, with D tentatively TRBD1 (6 bases). V lost 3 bases to trimming and J lost 3 bases, with 13 bases between them. CDR1 is SGDLS, CDR2 YYNGEE, per germline. The CDR3 spans 15 residues. CDR3 loop: CASSALRDINQPQHF. In DNA form, the CDR3 reads TGTGCCAGCAGCGCCCTCCGGGACATCAATCAGCCCCAGCATTTT.

The J gene is TRBJ2-1, the V gene TRBV11-2; 7 bases agree with TRBD2. The germline CDR1 and CDR2 sequences are SGHAT and FQNNGV. The CDR3 length is 15 residues. With V trimmed by 5 bases and J by 3 bases, 7 bases remained unmatched. For the CDR3, the DNA is TGTGCCAGCAGCCCGTCCGGCGGGAGCTACAATGAGCAGTTCTTC. It specifies CASSPSGGSYNEQFF.

The genes are TRBV6-6 and TRBJ2-1, with D possibly being TRBD1 or TRBD2 (5 bases each). CDR1 is MNHNY and CDR2 is SVGAGI in the germline V gene (reference sequence). The CDR3 is 16 residues long. The V gene lost 2 bases and the J gene lost 5 bases, with 16 bases spanning the gap. The chain's CDR3 is CASSYRGNLLDNEQFF. DNA for the CDR3: TGTGCCAGCAGTTACCGGGGCAACCTTTTGGACAATGAGCAGTTCTTC.

The chain uses TRBV25-1 and TRBJ2-6; no clear D. In germline, CDR1 is MGHDK, CDR2 SYGVNS. V was trimmed by 11 bases and J by 1 base, leaving 6 bases between them. The CDR3 is 12 amino acids. The CDR3 is CASNSGANVLTF. CDR3 nucleotide sequence: TGTGCCTCGAATTCTGGGGCCAACGTCCTGACTTTC.

This clone turned up a few times. The chain couples TRBV2 to TRBJ2-7, with D perhaps given as TRBD1 or TRBD2 (5 bases each). Trimming pared 6 bases from V and 0 bases from J, leaving 9 bases between. The CDR3 runs to 13 residues. CDR1 and CDR2 from the germline V gene are SNHLY and FYNNEI. As DNA, the CDR3 is TGTGCCAGCAGCGGGGACCGCTCCTACGAGCAGTACTTC. Translated, it gives CASSGDRSYEQYF.

V gene TRBV19 combines with J gene TRBJ2-4; 8 bases align to TRBD1. V lost 7 bases and J lost 6; bases outside the gene matches: 5. The V gene's germline CDR1 is LNHDA and CDR2 SQIVND (reference sequence). This CDR3 has 13 amino acids. DNA of the CDR3: TGTGCCAGTAAGACTCAGGGGGCAAACATTCAGTACTTC. It translates to CASKTQGANIQYF.

The V gene is TRBV4-2, the J gene TRBJ2-3; a possible D gene is TRBD2 (6 bases). Germline V gene lookup returns CDR1 LGHNA and CDR2 YNFKEQ. Trimming left V 3 bases short and J 4 bases short, with 20 bases between. The length of the CDR3 is 17 residues. The CDR3 DNA reads as TGTGCCAGCAGCCACTCCCCCACCGGGACTCCCCCAGATACGCAGTATTTT. This gives the protein CASSHSPTGTPPDTQYF.

This chain connects TRBV27 to TRBJ2-7; TRBD1 matches at 9 bases. The CDR3 totals 15 residues. Germline V gene lookup returns CDR1 MNHEY and CDR2 SMNVEV (reference sequence). Losses at the gene ends were 3 bases for V and 2 bases for J; bases not matched to a gene: 5. CDR3 DNA: TGTGCCAGCAGTTTCTGGACAGGGGTCCCCTACGAGCAGTACTTC. Amino acid sequence: CASSFWTGVPYEQYF.

This chain joins TRBV5-1 and TRBJ2-1; 11 nucleotides match TRBD2. The CDR3 covers 17 residues. Trimming cost V 4 bases and J 0 bases; bases outside gene matches: 6. The germline V gene encodes CDR1 SGHRS and CDR2 YFSETQ. Here the CDR3 reads CASSEGLAESSYNEQFF. CDR3 nucleotide sequence: TGCGCCAGCAGCGAGGGACTAGCGGAAAGCTCCTACAATGAGCAGTTCTTC.

The V call is TRBV2, the J call TRBJ2-3; 8 positions agree with TRBD2. Germline assignment: CDR1 SNHLY and CDR2 FYNNEI. This CDR3 is 16 amino acids long. J gave up 5 bases and V 10 bases, and 17 bases lay outside the gene matches. CDR3 DNA: TGTGCCACCACAGGCCTCGGGGGGGGCGTTGGAGATACGCAGTATTTT. Encoded protein: CATTGLGGGVGDTQYF.

The chain couples TRBV5-1 to TRBJ2-3; D perhaps matches TRBD2 (5 bases). Germline V gene data show CDR1 as SGHRS and CDR2 as YFSETQ. The CDR3 covers 15 residues. The V and J ends lost 1 base and 0 bases respectively, with 9 bases between them. CDR3 residues: CASSLSSPSTDTQYF. DNA of the CDR3: TGCGCCAGCAGCTTGTCTAGCCCCAGCACAGATACGCAGTATTTT.

The chain carries TRBV10-1 and TRBJ2-5; no clear D. The V end was cut by 5 bases, the J end by 2 bases, with 9 bases between. Looked up from germline, CDR1 is WNHNN and CDR2 is SYGVQD (reference sequence). The CDR3 loop spans 13 amino acids. CDR3 sequence reads: CASSMTVQETQYF. The CDR3 nucleotides read TGCGCCAGCAGTATGACTGTTCAAGAGACCCAGTACTTC.

The chain is built from TRBV2 and TRBJ1-1; no reliable D call. Germline assignment: CDR1 SNHLY and CDR2 FYNNEI. The V end was cut by 2 bases, the J end by 8 bases, with 9 bases between. CDR3 size: 12 residues. Here the CDR3 reads CASSERAMEAFF. CDR3 bases: TGTGCCAGCAGTGAACGGGCGATGGAAGCTTTCTTT. Together with reference TRBV2 and TRBJ1-1, the CDR3 gives the full variable domain: EPEVTQTPSHQVTQMGQEVILRCVPISNHLYFYWYRQILGQKVEFLVSFYNNEISEKSEIFDDQFSVERPDGSNFTLKIRSTKLEDSAMYFCASSERAMEAFFGQGTRLTVV.

The gene calls are TRBV5-6 and TRBJ1-2; the D gene is possibly TRBD1 (6 bases). V was cut by 4 bases and J by 3 bases, with 16 bases left in between. Germline V CDR1 and CDR2: SGHDT, YYEEEE. The CDR3 sequence is 15 residues long. CDR3 nucleotide sequence: TGTGCCAGCAGCCCCACCGGGGGGGCTTACTATGGCTACACCTTC. Residues: CASSPTGGAYYGYTF.

This clone was recorded once. The chain combines TRBV7-9 with TRBJ1-3; D uncertain. V lost 1 base to trimming and J lost 8 bases, with 9 bases between them. Germline V lookup: CDR1 SEHNR, CDR2 FQNEAQ (reference sequence). The CDR3 length is 13 residues. The CDR3: CASSLGAAHTIYF. In DNA form, the CDR3 reads TGTGCCAGCAGCTTAGGGGCGGCGCACACCATATATTTT.

This clone has only a few counts. This chain links TRBV2 with TRBJ2-3; D uncertain. The V and J ends lost 2 bases and 2 bases respectively, with 8 bases between them. CDR1 is SNHLY, CDR2 FYNNEI, per germline. This CDR3 has 14 residues. Here the CDR3 reads CASSELPYTDTQYF. For the CDR3, the DNA is TGTGCCAGCAGTGAACTGCCGTACACAGATACGCAGTATTTT.

This clone was detected only once. The chain uses TRBV12-5 and TRBJ2-1, with D tentatively TRBD2 (6 bases). The CDR3 totals 14 residues. Trimming took 6 bases from V and 7 from J, leaving 16 bases between them. Germline-derived CDR1 and CDR2 are LGHNT and FRNRAP. The CDR3 nucleotides are TGTGCTAGTGGACAGGACGGGGGATGGAATGAGCAGTTCTTC. Protein: CASGQDGGWNEQFF.

The rearrangement links TRBV27 to TRBJ1-3; no reliable D call. V was trimmed by 6 bases and J by 4 bases, leaving 10 bases between them. This CDR3 has 13 residues. Looked up from germline, CDR1 is MNHEY and CDR2 is SMNVEV (reference sequence). The CDR3 region has the DNA TGTGCCAGCAGCTCGCGACAAGGAAACACCATATATTTT. It translates to CASSSRQGNTIYF.

The chain joins TRBV19 to TRBJ2-3; the match to TRBD2 covers 9 bases. J gave up 5 bases and V 5 bases, and 8 bases lay outside the gene matches. The CDR3 loop spans 15 amino acids. CDR1 and CDR2 (germline): LNHDA, SQIVND (reference sequence). The CDR3 sequence is CASSAMVAGEDTQYF. The CDR3 DNA reads as TGTGCCAGTAGTGCGATGGTAGCGGGAGAAGATACGCAGTATTTT.

The chain has TRBV5-4 and TRBJ2-5, with D possibly called TRBD1 or TRBD2 (6 bases each). The germline V and J ends were trimmed by 6 bases and 4 bases, with 16 bases remaining between them. This CDR3 has 14 residues. Germline CDR1 SGHNT, CDR2 YYREEE (reference sequence). CDR3 DNA: TGTGCCAGCATTGGGGGGCCGGGATTAGAGACCCAGTACTTC. It is translated as CASIGGPGLETQYF.

The gene calls are TRBV7-6 and TRBJ1-1, with no clear D. This CDR3 comprises 13 residues. Germline CDR1 SGHVS, CDR2 FNYEAQ. V gave up 5 bases and J gave up 3 bases, with 10 bases separating them. CDR3 nucleotide sequence: TGTGCCAGCAGCCGGTCTGAGGACACTGAAGCTTTCTTT. Encoded protein: CASSRSEDTEAFF.

The chain recombines TRBV6-1 with TRBJ1-2, with D possibly being TRBD1 (5 bases). Per the germline V gene, CDR1 is MNHNS and CDR2 is SASEGT. The CDR3 is 14 amino acids. The V and J ends lost 1 base and 4 bases respectively, with 10 bases between them. Here the CDR3 reads CASSEDQGVYGYTF. The CDR3 DNA reads TGTGCCAGCAGTGAAGACCAGGGTGTCTATGGCTACACCTTC.